The 10 T cell receptor beta chains below were found in one sample sequenced in a study of blood T cell repertoires in COVID-19 (TCRdb year 2020). The library was made by the immunoSEQ multiplex PCR assay. As stored in TCRdb, this immuneACCESS dataset retains in-frame rearrangements with V and J assigned. A fraction of the clones does not appear; measured against another copy, unresolved V genes explain less than half of the discrepancy, and the remainder lacks a known reason. The sample table lists just over 200,000 clones, around 81% of them with a count of one. The top ten constitute less than 7% of the sample. The sample consisted of peripheral blood. The origin of the receptors is a woman between 65 and 79 years old with acute or convalescent COVID-19.

The chain employs TRBV3-1 (or the pseudogene TRBV3-2) and TRBJ2-5; D is undetermined. The CDR3 consists of 16 residues. Per the germline V gene, CDR1 is LGHDT and CDR2 is YNNKEL (reference sequence). V was cut by 4 bases and J by 0 bases, with 15 bases left in between. The CDR3 sequence: CASSLPQRSHQETQYF. The CDR3 DNA sequence: TGTGCCAGCAGCCTCCCCCAAAGGAGTCACCAAGAGACCCAGTACTTC.

The chain links TRBV7-3 to TRBJ2-2, with TRBD2 matching over 8 bases. V lost 2 bases to trimming and J lost 2 bases; unmatched junction nucleotides: 4. CDR3 size: 16 residues. Germline CDR1 and CDR2: SGHTA and FQGTGA. The CDR3 sequence is CASSLLAGPNTGELFF. CDR3 sequence (DNA): TGTGCCAGCAGCTTACTAGCGGGTCCAAACACCGGGGAGCTGTTTTTT.

The chain couples TRBV27 to TRBJ2-1; 7 bases fit TRBD1. This CDR3 has 16 residues. The trim removed 3 bases at V and 1 base at J, leaving 6 bases unmatched. The germline CDR1 and CDR2 sequences are MNHEY and SMNVEV (reference sequence). The CDR3 DNA follows: TGTGCCAGCAGTTTCAGCCAGGGGGAGTCCTACAATGAGCAGTTCTTC. This codes for CASSFSQGESYNEQFF.

The chain couples TRBV7-8 to TRBJ2-7; 7 bases are a match to TRBD1. Unmatched junction bases numbered 6, after V lost 3 bases and J lost 4 bases. Germline lookup yields CDR1 SGHVS and CDR2 FQNEAQ. The CDR3 sequence is 14 residues long. The CDR3, as DNA: TGTGCCAGCAGCTTGACAGGGCAATTTTACGAGCAGTACTTC. Protein sequence: CASSLTGQFYEQYF.

This clone was observed once. CDR3 coding DNA: TGTGCCAGCCAAGTCAGCGGGCAGCCCCAGCATTTT. As protein: CASQVSGQPQHF. The genes are TRBV28 and TRBJ1-5; D gene ambiguous. Germline-derived CDR1 and CDR2 are MDHEN and SYDVKM. This CDR3 has 12 amino acids. Trimming cost V 8 bases and J 7 bases, with 12 bases left between them.

Details on this clone: The junction and the germline gene differ at one end; a read error may be behind it. V gene TRBV5-4 combines with J gene TRBJ1-1; 10 bases map to TRBD1. The CDR3 has 13 residues. Germline V gene data show CDR1 as SGHNT and CDR2 as YYREEE (reference sequence). CDR3 sequence reads: CASSRDRGREEVF. The CDR3 DNA reads TGTGCCAGCAGCCGCGACAGGGGGCGCGAGGAGGTCTTT.

This chain links TRBV15 with TRBJ2-1; 8 bases are a match to TRBD2. The length of the CDR3 is 15 residues. The V and J ends lost 5 bases and 5 bases, in that order; junction bases with no gene match: 8. Germline V lookup: CDR1 LNHNV, CDR2 YYDKDF (reference sequence). CDR3 sequence reads: CATSWGAGGDNEQFF. CDR3 coding DNA: TGTGCCACCAGCTGGGGGGCGGGAGGCGACAATGAGCAGTTCTTC.

The genes are TRBV11-2 and TRBJ1-3; no clear D gene. This CDR3 spans 15 amino acids. CDR1 SGHAT and CDR2 FQNNGV come from the germline V gene. With 2 bases removed from V and 3 bases from J, the gap between germline ends came to 11 bases. The CDR3 reads CASSLSAGFGNTIYF. In nucleotides, the CDR3 is TGTGCCAGCAGCTTATCGGCGGGATTTGGAAACACCATATATTTT.

The chain carries TRBV30 and TRBJ2-2; 10 positions match TRBD1. With 7 bases clipped from V and 5 bases from J, the junction kept 4 bases outside the gene matches. The CDR3 spans 13 residues. Germline CDR1 and CDR2: GTSNPN and SVGIG (reference sequence). The CDR3 loop is CALTGGLTGELFF. The CDR3 DNA sequence: TGTGCCTTGACAGGGGGCTTGACCGGGGAGCTGTTTTTT. The full variable domain, in which reference TRBV30 and TRBJ2-2 provide the parts outside the CDR3, is SQTIHQWPATLVQPVGSPLSLECTVEGTSNPNLYWYRQAAGRGLQLLFYSVGIGQISSEVPQNLSASRPQDRQFILSSKKLLLSDSGFYLCALTGGLTGELFFGEGSRLTVL.

The chain employs TRBV27 and TRBJ2-6, with D possibly matching TRBD1 (5 bases). The V end lost 1 base, the J end lost 0 bases, and 13 bases lay between the germline ends. Germline values: CDR1 MNHEY, CDR2 SMNVEV (reference sequence). The CDR3 extends over 18 amino acids. CDR3 loop: CASSLLGRTNSGANVLTF. The DNA for the CDR3 is TGTGCCAGCAGTTTATTAGGCAGGACAAACTCTGGGGCCAACGTCCTGACTTTC.